This TCR beta chain was recorded in a study of blood T cell repertoires in COVID-19. CDR1 and CDR2 from the germline V gene are MNHEY and SMNVEV (reference sequence). Trimming cost V 6 bases and J 2 bases; bases outside gene matches: 7. This CDR3 is built from 14 residues. TCRdb's copy holds only in-frame clones and misses some; the assay was immunoSEQ multiplex PCR. The sample consists of around 700,000 clones, 85% to 90% of them appearing once. The sequence was collected from a young woman with acute or convalescent COVID-19. The chain recombines TRBV27 with TRBJ2-7, with 7 bases identical to TRBD1. Sequencing input: peripheral blood. CDR3 residues: CASSLRGQTYEQYF. DNA for the CDR3: TGTGCCAGCAGCCTCCGGGGACAGACCTACGAGCAGTACTTC.